The 9 T cell receptor beta chains in this list originate from one sample, sequenced in a study of shared clonotypes between healthy human individuals. Only in-frame clones appear in the TCRdb table, and some are missing; sequencing was by immunoSEQ multiplex PCR. This table holds about 1.1 million clones, about 84% found once. Input material: memory CD4+ T cells from PBMCs. Subset of the sample: CD45RA-negative fraction. Source of these receptors: a man aged 18 to 29 in good health. Some clones in this sample may be carry-over from other donors' samples.

V and J are TRBV18 and TRBJ1-2; TRBD1 agrees at 7 bases. In germline, CDR1 is KGHSH, CDR2 LQKENI. V lost 3 bases, J lost 3 bases, and 7 bases stayed unmatched. This CDR3 contains 15 residues. The CDR3: CASSPRGQGDYGYTF. DNA of the CDR3: TGTGCCAGCTCACCTCGAGGGCAGGGGGACTATGGCTACACCTTC.

This chain uses TRBV27 with TRBJ2-7, with D possibly TRBD2 on 5 matching bases. The CDR3 extends over 14 amino acids. Between the trimmed V and J ends, which lost 3 bases and 3 bases, there was a span of 12 bases. Germline V gene sequence: CDR1 MNHEY, CDR2 SMNVEV (reference sequence). The CDR3 spells CASSLVGSLYEQYF. In DNA, the CDR3 is TGTGCCAGCAGTTTGGTAGGGAGCCTCTACGAGCAGTACTTC.

V is TRBV29-1 and J is TRBJ1-5; 8 bases match TRBD1. Germline V lookup: CDR1 SQVTM, CDR2 ANQGSEA. This CDR3 spans 14 amino acids. V lost 4 bases and J lost 3; bases outside the gene matches: 5. CDR3 residues: CSVAAGGVNQPQHF. CDR3 sequence (DNA): TGCAGCGTTGCGGCAGGGGGCGTCAATCAGCCCCAGCATTTT.

The chain is built from TRBV10-3 and TRBJ2-1, with 9 bases that match TRBD1. The germline CDR1 and CDR2 sequences are ENHRY and SYGVKD. The CDR3 is 15 residues long. J gave up 7 bases and V 6 bases, and 10 bases lay outside the gene matches. CDR3 DNA sequence: TGTGCCATCAGGGGACAGGGAATCGGTGCGAATGAGCAGTTCTTC. Its protein is CAIRGQGIGANEQFF.

The CDR3 loop reads CATSRGSGAQQTQFF. The CDR3 DNA reads TGTGCCACCAGCAGAGGGTCCGGGGCACAACAGACCCAGTTCTTC. The genes are TRBV15 and TRBJ2-1; D is perhaps TRBD1 or TRBD2 (5 bases each). The CDR3 is 15 amino acids. Germline V lookup: CDR1 LNHNV, CDR2 YYDKDF (reference sequence). V was shortened by 1 base and J by 13 bases, with 20 bases between the two germline ends. The full variable domain, with the rest looked up from reference TRBV15 and TRBJ2-1, is DAMVIQNPRYQVTQFGKPVTLSCSQTLNHNVMYWYQQKSSQAPKLLFHYYDKDFNNEADTPDNFQSRRPNTSFCFLDIRSPGLGDTAMYLCATSRGSGAQQTQFFGPGTRLTVL.

About this clone itself: Possible read error: a much larger clone is one base away. Other DNA sequences in the same sample also yield this CDR3. This chain joins TRBV27 and TRBJ2-7, with no clear D. In germline, CDR1 is MNHEY, CDR2 SMNVEV (reference sequence). CDR3 size: 14 residues. The ends were cut back, 3 bases at V and 10 bases at J, with 19 bases in the middle. The CDR3 sequence: CASSLVPHGSEQYF. In DNA, the CDR3 is TGTGCCAGCAGTTTGGTCCCCCACGGGTCCGAACAGTACTTC.

Remarks on this clone: Other DNA sequences in the sample encode the same CDR3. The rearrangement joins TRBV5-1 to TRBJ1-1, with D possibly TRBD1 on 6 matching bases. V lost 1 base and J lost 1, with 8 bases in between. Germline CDR1 reads SGHRS; CDR2 reads YFSETQ. This CDR3 comprises 14 residues. The DNA of the CDR3 is TGCGCCAGCAGCTTGCCGGGACAGAACACTGAAGCTTTCTTT. It yields the protein CASSLPGQNTEAFF. The entire variable domain, with the rest obtained from reference TRBV5-1 and TRBJ1-1, is as follows: KAGVTQTPRYLIKTRGQQVTLSCSPISGHRSVSWYQQTPGQGLQFLFEYFSETQRNKGNFPGRFSGRQFSNSRSEMNVSTLELGDSALYLCASSLPGQNTEAFFGQGTRLTVV.

Remarks on this clone: A single base is all that separates this from a far larger clone, so a read error is likely. The chain uses TRBV5-8 and TRBJ1-5; 7 bases match TRBD1. The trim removed 4 bases at V and 5 bases at J, leaving 9 bases unmatched. Looked up from germline, CDR1 is SGHTS and CDR2 is YDEGEE. The CDR3 extends over 15 amino acids. The CDR3 bases are TGTGCCAGCAGCAAGGGACAGTTGACCTATCAGCCCCAGCATTTT. Its protein is CASSKGQLTYQPQHF.

V usage is TRBV28 and J usage is TRBJ1-1; D might be TRBD1 (6 bases). The V gene lost 6 bases and the J gene lost 1 base, with 12 bases spanning the gap. This CDR3 region has 14 residues. Germline CDR1 is MDHEN and CDR2 is SYDVKM. The CDR3 protein is CASRRAGANTEAFF. DNA of the CDR3: TGTGCCAGCAGGCGGGCGGGGGCGAACACTGAAGCTTTCTTT. Full variable domain (outside the CDR3, taken from reference TRBV28 and TRBJ1-1): DVKVTQSSRYLVKRTGEKVFLECVQDMDHENMFWYRQDPGLGLRLIYFSYDVKMKEKGDIPEGYSVSREKKERFSLILESASTNQTSMYLCASRRAGANTEAFFGQGTRLTVV.